Shown below are 18 T cell receptor beta chains from a single sample sequenced in a study of blood T cells in healthy people across ages. Alongside a J-beta primer mix, a sample-barcoded 5' primer served in a second PCR lasting about 6 to 12 cycles. Via MiXCR, TCRdb re-called the 5' RACE reads, giving one row per CDR3 protein. The sample comprises around 520,000 distinct CDR3 sequences, about a quarter of which are singletons, and approximately 3.6% rests with the top ten. This same sample was also part of a study on T cells of mothers and their children.

Sequencing was carried out using blood. The receptors come from a boy younger than 10 in good health.

The V and J genes are TRBV3-1 and TRBJ2-1; tentatively, D is TRBD2 (7 bases). Trimming removed 8 bases from V and 4 bases from J, with 12 bases in between. CDR1 and CDR2 from the germline V gene are LGHDT and YNNKEL (reference sequence). The length of the CDR3 is 13 residues. CDR3 in DNA: TGTGCCAGCGAGGGAGGGACATACAATGAGCAGTTCTTC. Residues: CASEGGTYNEQFF.

This clonotype appeared a few times. This rearrangement joins TRBV12-3 or TRBV12-4 to TRBJ2-5; maybe TRBD1 (6 bases). V lost 6 bases, J lost 3 bases, and 11 bases lay in between. CDR3 length: 13 residues. The DNA of the CDR3 is TGTGCCAGCAGGGAATACAGGGAAGAGACCCAGTACTTC. This translates into CASREYREETQYF.

This clonotype was detected only a few times. The chain combines TRBV10-3 with TRBJ2-1; the match to TRBD1 covers 7 bases. The DNA matches TRBJ2-7 better at its end, which makes the J call doubtful. CDR1 and CDR2 (germline): ENHRY, SYGVKD. CDR3 length: 12 residues. The CDR3 is CAIKTGRYEQYF. As DNA, the CDR3 is TGTGCCATCAAGACAGGGCGGTACGAGCAGTACTTC.

The chain carries TRBV6-5 and TRBJ1-2; tentatively, D is TRBD1 (5 bases). Germline values: CDR1 MNHEY, CDR2 SVGAGI. This CDR3 comprises 14 residues. V was trimmed by 8 bases and J by 5 bases, leaving 18 bases between them. CDR3 nucleotides: TGTGCCAGCGGGGGTACGAGGCCGCCTTATGGCTACACCTTC. This sequence encodes CASGGTRPPYGYTF.

The chain is built from TRBV24-1 and TRBJ2-2; 10 bases align to TRBD1. Germline assignment: CDR1 KGHDR and CDR2 SFDVKD. V lost 11 bases, J lost 4 bases, and 6 bases stayed unmatched. The CDR3 has 14 residues. CDR3 sequence (DNA): TGTGCCATGGAGGGACAGGGGAGCACCGGGGAGCTGTTTTTT. Translation gives CAMEGQGSTGELFF.

V gene TRBV14 combines with J gene TRBJ2-6; D is tentatively TRBD1 or TRBD2 (6 bases each). The DNA end lines up better with TRBJ2-7; the J call may be wrong. In germline, CDR1 is SGHDN, CDR2 FVKESK. The CDR3 runs 14 residues. Here the CDR3 DNA reads TGTGCCAGCAGCCTCGGGGGCAGGTCTGGGGAGCAGTACTTC. As protein: CASSLGGRSGEQYF.

This rearrangement joins TRBV5-6 to TRBJ2-7; 8 bases line up with TRBD1. CDR3 size: 16 residues. The germline CDR1 and CDR2 sequences are SGHDT and YYEEEE. J lost 0 bases, V lost 4 bases, and 9 bases had no gene match. CDR3 nucleotide sequence: TGTGCCAGCAGCGGCGACGGGACAGGAGTCTCCTACGAGCAGTACTTC. Its translation is CASSGDGTGVSYEQYF.

The chain links TRBV7-2 to TRBJ1-2; the D gene is possibly TRBD1 (6 bases). Germline V gene sequence: CDR1 SGHTA, CDR2 FQGNSA. This CDR3 is 15 amino acids long. V lost 2 bases and J lost 5, with 15 bases in between. The CDR3 DNA is TGTGCCAGCAGCTTACACCCCGGACAGCCATATGGCTACACCTTC. It codes for CASSLHPGQPYGYTF.

This clonotype was seen only a few times. The rearrangement links TRBV6-2 or TRBV6-3 to TRBJ1-2, with TRBD1 as a possible D gene (5 bases). This CDR3 comprises 13 residues. CDR1 and CDR2 (germline): MNHEY, SVGEGT. Trimming took 6 bases from V and 3 from J, leaving 11 bases between them. The CDR3, as DNA: TGTGCCAGCAGCGACAGACAGTACTATGGCTACACCTTC. Translation gives CASSDRQYYGYTF.

This clonotype was observed a few times. The chain recombines TRBV12-5 with TRBJ1-2, with 10 bases that match TRBD1. Germline V gene sequence: CDR1 LGHNT, CDR2 FRNRAP. The V segment lost 1 base and the J segment 4 bases; nucleotides outside the gene matches: 0. The CDR3 is made up of 14 amino acids. The CDR3 here is CASGLGDRGYGYTF. The CDR3 DNA follows: TGTGCTAGTGGTTTGGGGGACAGGGGCTATGGCTACACCTTC. The variable domain in full, with the rest retrieved from reference TRBV12-5 and TRBJ1-2, is DARVTQTPRHKVTEMGQEVTMRCQPILGHNTVFWYRQTMMQGLELLAYFRNRAPLDDSGMPKDRFSAEMPDATLATLKIQPSEPRDSAVYFCASGLGDRGYGYTFGSGTRLTVV.

The chain has TRBV12-3 or TRBV12-4 and TRBJ1-1; no clear D. Trimming removed 3 bases at V and 1 base at J, with 9 bases between. This CDR3 is 14 amino acids long. The DNA of the CDR3 is TGTGCCAGCAGTTTTCCGGGGAGGAACACTGAAGCTTTCTTT. Protein product: CASSFPGRNTEAFF.

The V call is TRBV9, the J call TRBJ2-5; tentatively, D is TRBD2 (6 bases). The CDR3 is 13 amino acids. Germline V gene sequence: CDR1 SGDLS, CDR2 YYNGEE. Trimming took off 0 bases at V and 9 bases at J, with 12 bases between the two ends. The CDR3: CASSVDAGQAQYF. The CDR3 nucleotides read TGTGCCAGCAGCGTAGACGCGGGGCAGGCCCAGTACTTC.

This clonotype was counted only a few times. The chain uses TRBV20-1 and TRBJ1-5, with 10 bases identical to TRBD1. The J segment lost 6 bases and the V segment lost 3 bases, leaving 8 bases of the junction unmatched. Germline values: CDR1 DFQATT, CDR2 SNEGSKA (reference sequence). The CDR3 sequence is 15 residues long. DNA for the CDR3: TGCAGTGCTAGTAGAGGGGACAGGGGTGGTCAGCCCCAGCATTTT. Its protein is CSASRGDRGGQPQHF.

This clonotype occurred once. Its ends do not fully match the called genes, so a read error is possible. This chain links TRBV6-5 with TRBJ2-7; 10 bases match TRBD1. In germline, CDR1 is MNHEY, CDR2 SVGAGI. The CDR3 totals 14 residues. Written as DNA, the CDR3 is TGTGCCAGCAGTGCCGGGACAGGGGCCTACGAGCGGTACTTC. It encodes CASSAGTGAYERYF.

There are a few counts of this clonotype. V and J are TRBV5-1 and TRBJ2-5, with 10 nucleotides matching TRBD1. CDR1 is SGHRS, CDR2 YFSETQ, per germline. With V trimmed by 4 bases and J by 13 bases, 10 bases remained unmatched. This CDR3 spans 13 amino acids. The CDR3 loop reads CASSDGQGDSPYF. The CDR3 nucleotides read TGCGCCAGCAGCGACGGACAGGGGGATTCCCCGTACTTC.

V is TRBV30 and J is TRBJ2-2, with unresolved D. Germline CDR1 reads GTSNPN; CDR2 reads SVGIG (reference sequence). Deletions cut 3 bases from V and 7 bases from J, with 12 bases between. The CDR3 consists of 13 residues. This CDR3 reads CAWSRVVGGELFF. The CDR3 nucleotides read TGTGCCTGGAGCCGGGTAGTTGGCGGGGAGCTGTTTTTT.

This clonotype was observed a handful of times. The chain recombines TRBV21-1 with TRBJ2-1; TRBD1, as called in the table, went unchecked against the DNA. TRBV21-1 is a listed pseudogene. CDR3 length: 17 residues. This CDR3 is CASSNKGALLGHNEQFF. The CDR3 coding sequence is TGTGCCAGCAGCAATAAGGGGGCCCTACTAGGCCACAATGAGCAGTTCTTC.

This clonotype was seen a few times. The chain carries TRBV4-3 and TRBJ1-1; perhaps TRBD1 as D (5 bases). Germline V gene sequence: CDR1 LGHNA, CDR2 YSLEER. Deletions cut 0 bases from V and 10 bases from J, with 15 bases between. The CDR3 has 14 amino acids. The CDR3 region has the DNA TGCGCCAGCAGCCAAGATCGGGGGATAGAAGTAGCTTTCTTT. It yields the protein CASSQDRGIEVAFF.